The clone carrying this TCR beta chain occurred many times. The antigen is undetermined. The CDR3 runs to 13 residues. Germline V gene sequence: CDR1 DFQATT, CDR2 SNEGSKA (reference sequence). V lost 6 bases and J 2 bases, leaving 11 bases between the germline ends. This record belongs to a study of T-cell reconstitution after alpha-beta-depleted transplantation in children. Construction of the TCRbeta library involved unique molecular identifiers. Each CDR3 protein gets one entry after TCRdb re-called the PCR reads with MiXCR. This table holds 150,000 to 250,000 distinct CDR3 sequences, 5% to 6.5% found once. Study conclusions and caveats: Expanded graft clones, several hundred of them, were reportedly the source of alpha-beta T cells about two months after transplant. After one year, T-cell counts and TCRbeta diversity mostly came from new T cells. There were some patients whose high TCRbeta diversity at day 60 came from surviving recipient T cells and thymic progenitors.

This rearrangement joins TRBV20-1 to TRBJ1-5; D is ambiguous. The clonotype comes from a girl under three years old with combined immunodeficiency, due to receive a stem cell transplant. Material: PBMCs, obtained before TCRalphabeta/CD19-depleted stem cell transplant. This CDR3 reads CSAQIGGNQPQHF. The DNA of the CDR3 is TGCAGTGCCCAGATCGGGGGCAATCAGCCCCAGCATTTT.